The 26 T cell receptor beta chains listed next were all sequenced from one sample in a study of blood T cells in healthy people across ages. A second PCR, run for 7 to 11 cycles, used a sample-barcoded 5' primer plus a J-beta primer mix. TCRdb re-analysed the 5' RACE reads in MiXCR, keeping a single row per CDR3 protein. This sample has 800,000 or so distinct CDR3 sequences; 25% occur once, and the top ten carry roughly 3.8%. This same sample was also taken into another study, of T cells of mothers and their children.

The sequenced sample was blood. These receptors were taken from a boy between 10 and 17 years old in good health.

J is TRBJ2-2 and V is TRBV29-1, with D tentatively TRBD1 (6 bases). The CDR3 covers 15 residues. CDR1 and CDR2 (germline): SQVTM, ANQGSEA. V gave up 4 bases and J gave up 2 bases, with 14 bases separating them. This CDR3 is CSVGSDRINTGELFF. In DNA form, the CDR3 reads TGCAGCGTTGGGTCAGACAGGATAAACACCGGGGAGCTGTTTTTT.

This clonotype has more than one count but fewer than ten. The rearrangement uses TRBV7-2 and TRBJ1-5, with a possible D match to TRBD1 (6 bases). Germline loops: CDR1 SGHTA, CDR2 FQGNSA. The CDR3 consists of 15 residues. V was pared by 2 bases and J by 3 bases, with 11 bases between. The CDR3 spells CASSLPGAINQPQHF. DNA for the CDR3: TGTGCCAGCAGCTTACCGGGGGCGATCAATCAGCCCCAGCATTTT.

This chain connects TRBV5-1 to TRBJ2-3; no clear D. CDR3 length equals 17 residues. Germline assignment: CDR1 SGHRS and CDR2 YFSETQ. V was trimmed by 2 bases and J by 2 bases, leaving 18 bases between them. In nucleotides, the CDR3 is TGCGCCAGCAGCTTAGGAGACGCTCACCGTGCCACAGATACGCAGTATTTT. This translates into CASSLGDAHRATDTQYF.

This clonotype occurred a few times. This chain uses TRBV4-3 with TRBJ2-5, with a possible D match to TRBD1 (6 bases). The CDR3 is made up of 14 amino acids. V lost 0 bases and J 5 bases, leaving 10 bases between the germline ends. Germline V gives CDR1 LGHNA, CDR2 YSLEER. In DNA, the CDR3 is TGCGCCAGCAGCCAAGATTCACAGGGTGAGACCCAGTACTTC. This translates into CASSQDSQGETQYF.

The chain is built from TRBV4-3 and TRBJ2-1; 7 nucleotides align to TRBD1. The V gene's germline CDR1 is LGHNA and CDR2 YSLEER. The V and J ends lost 3 bases and 3 bases, in that order; junction bases with no gene match: 2. The CDR3 is 14 amino acids. CDR3 loop: CASSHGTDYNEQFF. For the CDR3, the DNA is TGCGCCAGCAGCCATGGGACAGACTACAATGAGCAGTTCTTC.

The chain employs TRBV20-1 and TRBJ2-1; 10 bases line up with TRBD2. V lost 6 bases to trimming and J lost 7 bases; unmatched junction nucleotides: 12. The CDR3 has 15 amino acids. Germline CDR1 is DFQATT and CDR2 is SNEGSKA (reference sequence). As DNA, the CDR3 is TGCAGTGCCCCAGGTGCTAGCGGGGGTGAAAATGAGCAGTTCTTC. Protein: CSAPGASGGENEQFF.

This sequence joins TRBV5-5 and TRBJ2-7; 7 bases are shared with TRBD1. Germline V gene sequence: CDR1 SGHKS, CDR2 YYEKEE (reference sequence). Losses at the gene ends were 0 bases for V and 0 bases for J; bases not matched to a gene: 6. The CDR3 totals 16 residues. The CDR3 nucleotides read TGTGCCAGCAGCTTGGAGTGGACAGGCAGCTCCTACGAGCAGTACTTC. As protein: CASSLEWTGSSYEQYF. The full variable domain, its missing parts supplied by reference TRBV5-5 and TRBJ2-7, is DAGVTQSPTHLIKTRGQQVTLRCSPISGHKSVSWYQQVLGQGPQFIFQYYEKEERGRGNFPDRFSARQFPNYSSELNVNALLLGDSALYLCASSLEWTGSSYEQYFGPGTRLTVT.

The table lists this clonotype with a few counts. The chain joins TRBV19 to TRBJ1-4; 8 positions match TRBD1. The germline V gene has CDR1 LNHDA and CDR2 SQIVND (reference sequence). Trimming cost V 7 bases and J 5 bases; bases outside gene matches: 9. This CDR3 comprises 15 residues. The CDR3 nucleotides are TGTGCCAGTACCACCCCCGGGACAGGCAATGAAAAACTGTTTTTT. Translated, it gives CASTTPGTGNEKLFF. Drawing the rest from reference TRBV19 and TRBJ1-4, the complete variable domain is DGGITQSPKYLFRKEGQNVTLSCEQNLNHDAMYWYRQDPGQGLRLIYYSQIVNDFQKGDIAEGYSVSREKKESFPLTVTSAQKNPTAFYLCASTTPGTGNEKLFFGSGTQLSVL.

This clonotype appeared a few times. The genes are TRBV20-1 and TRBJ2-7, with 14 nucleotides matching TRBD2. Germline CDR1 reads DFQATT; CDR2 reads SNEGSKA (reference sequence). This CDR3 contains 15 residues. After removal of 3 bases from V and 3 bases from J, the junction contained 4 bases not matched to a gene. The CDR3 bases are TGCAGTGCTAGCCAAGGGACTAGCGGGGGCTACGAGCAGTACTTC. Its translation is CSASQGTSGGYEQYF.

The rearrangement joins TRBV2 to TRBJ1-1, with D perhaps matching TRBD1 (5 bases). V dropped 6 bases and J dropped 1 base, with 15 bases sitting between them. Germline CDR1 reads SNHLY; CDR2 reads FYNNEI. This CDR3 comprises 15 residues. The CDR3 DNA follows: TGTGCCAGCAGCCTACCTTGGGGGGAGAACACTGAAGCTTTCTTT. Translated, it gives CASSLPWGENTEAFF.

This clonotype was seen a few times. V is TRBV28 and J is TRBJ2-1; 12 bases are shared with TRBD2. The V gene's germline CDR1 is MDHEN and CDR2 SYDVKM. The V and J ends lost 5 bases and 4 bases, in that order; junction bases with no gene match: 9. The CDR3 sequence is 17 residues long. CDR3 nucleotides: TGTGCCAGCAGTCCGATGACTAGCGGGGGTCCATACAATGAGCAGTTCTTC. Its protein is CASSPMTSGGPYNEQFF.

The chain uses TRBV12-3 or TRBV12-4 and TRBJ2-1; 11 positions match TRBD2. Trimming cost V 6 bases and J 5 bases; bases outside gene matches: 6. CDR3 length: 15 amino acids. The CDR3 sequence is CASSISGRAHNEQFF. CDR3 in DNA: TGTGCCAGCAGCATTAGCGGGAGGGCCCACAATGAGCAGTTCTTC.

In this sample, this clonotype turned up many times. Relative to the germline gene, one junction end is altered; a read error may explain this. The chain combines TRBV27 with TRBJ2-5, with D perhaps TRBD1 (7 bases). The CDR3 is 14 residues long. Germline loops: CDR1 MNHEY, CDR2 SMNVEV (reference sequence). The CDR3 coding sequence is TGTGCTAGCAGCTTTTCAGGGGGGCAAGAGACCCAGTACTTC. This sequence encodes CASSFSGGQETQYF.

J is TRBJ1-4 and V is TRBV12-3 or TRBV12-4; a possible D gene is TRBD1 (5 bases). The CDR3 runs 13 residues. V was cut by 5 bases and J by 3 bases, with 7 bases left in between. CDR3 residues: CASSRQPNEKLFF. CDR3 coding DNA: TGTGCCAGCAGTCGACAGCCTAATGAAAAACTGTTTTTT.

This clonotype was detected only a few times. The V and J genes are TRBV7-2 and TRBJ2-3; D might be TRBD2 (5 bases). The V and J ends lost 5 bases and 3 bases respectively, with 9 bases between them. Per the germline V gene, CDR1 is SGHTA and CDR2 is FQGNSA. The CDR3 spans 13 residues. The CDR3 nucleotides are TGTGCCAGCAGCCAAACTAGGACAGATACGCAGTATTTT. It is translated as CASSQTRTDTQYF.

This rearrangement joins TRBV4-3 to TRBJ2-5, with 8 bases that match TRBD2. The J call is doubtful: the DNA matches TRBJ2-1 better. The length of the CDR3 is 14 residues. CDR1 LGHNA and CDR2 YSLEER come from the germline V gene. In DNA, the CDR3 is TGCGCCAGCAGAACCGGAAGCGGGGGAGGCGAGCAGTTCTTC. Its translation is CASRTGSGGGEQFF.

This clonotype turned up a few times. The J gene is TRBJ2-5, the V gene TRBV5-1, with D possibly being TRBD2 (6 bases). Looked up from germline, CDR1 is SGHRS and CDR2 is YFSETQ. The length of the CDR3 is 15 residues. V was cut by 0 bases and J by 1 base, with 10 bases left in between. CDR3 in amino acids: CASSLAAGIQETQYF. In DNA form, the CDR3 reads TGCGCCAGCAGCTTGGCCGCGGGAATCCAAGAGACCCAGTACTTC.

This clonotype was seen a handful of times. The rearrangement joins TRBV6-6 to TRBJ2-7; TRBD2 aligns across 9 bases. CDR3 length: 14 residues. Unmatched junction bases numbered 4, after V lost 6 bases and J lost 1 base. CDR1 MNHNY and CDR2 SVGAGI come from the germline V gene (reference sequence). The CDR3 DNA reads as TGTGCCAGCAGCCGACTAGCGGAATCCTACGAGCAGTACTTC. This translates into CASSRLAESYEQYF.

V gene TRBV25-1 combines with J gene TRBJ2-7; TRBD1 aligns across 7 bases. CDR1 and CDR2 (germline): MGHDK, SYGVNS. Germline trimming cut 3 bases from V and 5 bases from J; bases unmatched to any gene: 19. The CDR3 covers 18 residues. CDR3 nucleotides: TGTGCCAGCAGTGATCCCCGTCTTACCGGGACAGCTGTCGACGAGCAGTACTTC. Its translation is CASSDPRLTGTAVDEQYF.

The V and J genes are TRBV7-2 and TRBJ1-2; D might be TRBD1 (6 bases). Germline V gene lookup returns CDR1 SGHTA and CDR2 FQGNSA. The CDR3 loop spans 14 amino acids. Between the trimmed V and J ends, which lost 5 bases and 4 bases, there was a span of 14 bases. This CDR3 reads CASSIGGPSYGYTF. In DNA form, the CDR3 reads TGTGCCAGCAGCATAGGGGGGCCTTCCTATGGCTACACCTTC.

This clonotype has just a few counts. This chain joins TRBV7-9 and TRBJ1-4, with unresolved D. Germline V gene lookup returns CDR1 SEHNR and CDR2 FQNEAQ (reference sequence). Trimming removed 5 bases from V and 3 bases from J, with 19 bases in between. There are 17 residues in the CDR3. CDR3 sequence (DNA): TGTGCCAGCAGCAGTAGATATCCAGGTGAAGCTAATGAAAAACTGTTTTTT. Amino acids: CASSSRYPGEANEKLFF.

A few counts support this clonotype. The chain carries TRBV2 and TRBJ2-7, with 11 bases that match TRBD1. With V trimmed by 7 bases and J by 2 bases, 7 bases remained unmatched. Germline V gene sequence: CDR1 SNHLY, CDR2 FYNNEI. There are 15 residues in the CDR3. CDR3 coding DNA: TGTGCCAGCAACGAGGGACAGGGGGTTCCCTACGAGCAGTACTTC. Translated, it gives CASNEGQGVPYEQYF.

This clonotype has a count of ten or more. This chain uses TRBV2 with TRBJ1-1; unclear D gene. In germline, CDR1 is SNHLY, CDR2 FYNNEI. Trimming pared 8 bases from V and 5 bases from J, leaving 6 bases between. This CDR3 is built from 10 residues. The CDR3 protein is CASCQTEAFF. The CDR3 DNA is TGTGCCAGCTGCCAGACTGAAGCTTTCTTT.

This clonotype was counted a few times. J is TRBJ2-5 and V is TRBV5-6; no reliable D call. CDR1 and CDR2 (germline): SGHDT, YYEEEE. The CDR3 covers 14 residues. V was cut by 5 bases and J by 0 bases, with 11 bases left in between. The CDR3 here is CASRYLRDQETQYF. The CDR3 bases are TGTGCCAGCAGGTATCTTAGAGACCAAGAGACCCAGTACTTC.

This sequence joins TRBV18 and TRBJ1-4; no definite D call. V lost 2 bases and J 5 bases, leaving 9 bases between the germline ends. Looked up from germline, CDR1 is KGHSH and CDR2 is LQKENI. This CDR3 is built from 14 residues. The CDR3 region has the DNA TGTGCCAGCTCACCAAACAGTAAGAATGAAAAACTGTTTTTT. Its translation: CASSPNSKNEKLFF. The whole variable domain, remainder taken from reference TRBV18 and TRBJ1-4, is NAGVMQNPRHLVRRRGQEARLRCSPMKGHSHVYWYRQLPEEGLKFMVYLQKENIIDESGMPKERFSAEFPKEGPSILRIQQVVRGDSAAYFCASSPNSKNEKLFFGSGTQLSVL.

This clonotype was seen a few times. The gene calls are TRBV28 and TRBJ1-2, with D hard to call. Looked up from germline, CDR1 is MDHEN and CDR2 is SYDVKM. V gave up 5 bases and J gave up 8 bases, with 12 bases separating them. The CDR3 length is 12 residues. CDR3 coding DNA: TGTGCCAGCAGTGCCCGAGAAAGGGGCTACACCTTC. Protein sequence: CASSARERGYTF.